This T cell receptor (beta chain) was observed in a study of tumor and adjacent non-tumor tissue in lung cancer. Study as a whole: The patients, 10 or so men and about five women, were roughly 30 to 80 with stage I to III disease.

Three rounds of nested PCR, following a modified ARM-PCR protocol, produced the TCRbeta library. TCRdb fed the multiplex PCR reads into MiXCR, producing one record per CDR3 protein. The sample includes tens of thousands of distinct CDR3 sequences, about three quarters of them seen just once. No cell sorting was done before RNA was extracted from the tissue. This CDR3 region has 15 residues. Germline V CDR1 and CDR2: DFQATT, SNEGSKA (reference sequence). General observations from the study: In normal lung, the top 100 clones were significantly more dominant than in tumor.

Comments on this clonotype: Antigen: not known. At one boundary the junction diverges from the germline segment, which might be a read error.

This sequence originates from a man aged 55 to 69 with non-small cell lung cancer. Sequenced material: lung tumor tissue. The chain is built from TRBV20-1 and TRBJ2-3; D not resolved. CDR3 sequence (DNA): TGCAGTGCTAGAGCTTTCGGCCGGACCACAGATACACAGTATTTT. This codes for CSARAFGRTTDTQYF.